The source of this T cell receptor (beta chain) is a study of regulatory T cells in long-lasting Graves disease. Construction of the TCR beta libraries employed iRepertoire HTBI primers in conjunction with Arm-PCR of CDR3 regions. Each CDR3 protein gets one entry after TCRdb re-called the multiplex PCR reads with MiXCR. This sample carries about 330,000 distinct CDR3 sequences, 15% to 20% of them seen once, and the ten largest clones take around 21%. This clonotype was recorded at least ten times. Its antigen is currently unknown. Time point noted: newly diagnosed GD, antithyroid drugs for less than 3 months. PBMC RNA served as the TCR library source. Diagnosing Graves' disease relied on the American Thyroid Association guidelines. Points from the study as a whole: Sharing of public clonotypes was greater in persistent patients (about 2,500) than in new patients (around 880). Small sample size may have lowered accuracy.

CDR3 size: 14 residues. Trimming pared 6 bases from V and 4 bases from J, leaving 14 bases between. Germline lookup yields CDR1 SGHRS and CDR2 YFSETQ. This sample also belongs to another study, concerning T cells in Graves' hyperthyroidism and ophthalmopathy. That source reports: Stability of Graves' hyperthyroidism was defined as absent ophthalmopathy progression within 18 months.

The specimen comprised peripheral blood mononuclear cells (PBMCs), sampled at new diagnosis, from a patient treated with antithyroid drugs. The V gene is TRBV5-1, the J gene TRBJ2-1; D is possibly TRBD1 (6 bases). The receptor's source is a woman aged 18-29 years with Graves disease. Here the CDR3 DNA reads TGCGCCAGCAAGGGGGATGGCCAGTACAATGAGCAGTTCTTC. Its protein is CASKGDGQYNEQFF.